The text below deals with one TCR beta chain. Its specificity is not known. Time point here: week 11, during vaccination. One vaccine dose held 300 ug of mutant IDH1 20-mer peptide and came with topical imiquimod. The study enrolled donors with new WHO grade 3 or 4 IDH1-mutant, ATRX-lost astrocytomas. V lost 0 bases, J lost 0 bases, and 6 bases lay in between. The germline CDR1 and CDR2 sequences are SGHDT and YYEEEE. CDR3 length: 14 amino acids. The data originate from a study of a mutant IDH1 vaccine in newly diagnosed glioma. Across the study: Vaccination followed radiotherapy alone by 4-6 weeks, or accompanied temozolomide cycles. Therapy received beforehand was radiotherapy, temozolomide, or both, with most patients given both. Regarding the study as a whole: Pseudoprogression seemed unlinked to shifts in top peripheral T cell clonotypes.

TCRdb's table, derived via immunoSEQ multiplex PCR, lists solely in-frame clones and lacks some. The sample includes tens of thousands of clones, around 70% seen only once; the top ten take approximately 11%. The receptor was isolated from a man aged 18 to 30 with glioma. Some clones in this sample may be carry-over from other donors' samples. Sequencing used peripheral blood mononuclear cells (PBMCs), obtained from a glioma patient whose treatment included an IDH1 peptide vaccine. This rearrangement joins TRBV5-6 to TRBJ1-2; TRBD1 might be the D (6 bases). CDR3 in DNA: TGTGCCAGCAGCTTGGACAGGGCTAACTATGGCTACACCTTC. It is translated as CASSLDRANYGYTF.